The 14 T cell receptor beta chains below were found in one sample sequenced in a study of brain T cells in children with intractable seizures. TCRdb keeps only in-frame clones here, not all; method: immunoSEQ multiplex PCR. The sample lists approximately 5,200 clones; under 95% were seen once. Surgery cases with the highest brain T cell transcript signatures were chosen for sequencing. Sequencing used resected brain tissue, obtained at surgery. These receptors were obtained from a boy less than two years old with focal cortical dysplasia and intractable seizures.

J is TRBJ2-1 and V is TRBV6-8; the D gene is possibly TRBD2 (6 bases). Germline V lookup: CDR1 MNHGY, CDR2 SAAAGT. This CDR3 has 12 amino acids. The V end was cut by 10 bases, the J end by 7 bases, with 14 bases between. DNA of the CDR3: TGTGCCACCCCGGTGGGGGGAAATGAGCAGTTCTTC. Translated: CATPVGGNEQFF.

This clone was recorded only once. The chain joins TRBV12-3 or TRBV12-4 to TRBJ1-2; no firm D call. The length of the CDR3 is 11 residues. V dropped 3 bases and J dropped 6 bases, with 5 bases sitting between them. The DNA of the CDR3 is TGTGCCAGCAGTTTGATGGATGGCTACACCTTC. Its protein product is CASSLMDGYTF.

The chain links TRBV19 to TRBJ2-2; 9 bases line up with TRBD1. Germline V gene lookup returns CDR1 LNHDA and CDR2 SQIVND (reference sequence). Trimming at V came to 10 bases and at J to 6 bases, leaving 18 bases not matched to a gene. CDR3 length: 17 residues. The CDR3 reads CATTTDLGTGSSGELFF. The CDR3 bases are TGTGCCACAACAACCGATCTCGGGACAGGGTCCTCCGGGGAGCTGTTTTTT.

V and J are TRBV2 and TRBJ2-2, with a weak D call TRBD1 (5 bases). Germline values: CDR1 SNHLY, CDR2 FYNNEI. The CDR3 totals 12 residues. Trimming stripped 2 bases from V and 8 bases from J, with 6 bases between. The CDR3 DNA reads as TGTGCCAGCAGTGAACAGGGTGGGGAGCTGTTTTTT. Its protein product is CASSEQGGELFF.

The rearrangement links TRBV15 to TRBJ2-7; no clear D. The germline gives CDR1 LNHNV, CDR2 YYDKDF (reference sequence). The CDR3 consists of 11 residues. The V and J ends lost 3 bases and 3 bases respectively, with 3 bases between them. The CDR3 sequence is CATSSDYEQYF. In DNA, the CDR3 is TGTGCCACCAGCAGCGACTACGAGCAGTACTTC.

This rearrangement joins TRBV7-2 to TRBJ2-7; 8 bases agree with TRBD2. CDR3 length: 14 amino acids. Per the germline V gene, CDR1 is SGHTA and CDR2 is FQGNSA. Losses at the gene ends were 1 base for V and 5 bases for J; bases not matched to a gene: 4. As DNA, the CDR3 is TGTGCCAGCAGCTTAGTCGGGAGGGATGACGAGCAGTACTTC. This codes for CASSLVGRDDEQYF.

The chain combines TRBV25-1 with TRBJ2-1; D is perhaps TRBD1 or TRBD2 (7 bases each). The length of the CDR3 is 16 residues. V lost 4 bases and J 7 bases, leaving 20 bases between the germline ends. Germline CDR1 reads MGHDK; CDR2 reads SYGVNS. The CDR3 reads CASSAPGRGRRNEQFF. The CDR3 DNA reads TGTGCCAGCAGTGCTCCAGGGAGGGGGCGCAGAAATGAGCAGTTCTTC.

This sequence joins TRBV6-5 and TRBJ2-2, with TRBD1 matching over 9 bases. The germline V gene encodes CDR1 MNHEY and CDR2 SVGAGI. V was clipped by 6 bases and J by 1 base; unmatched bases: 3. CDR3 size: 15 residues. The CDR3 nucleotides are TGTGCCAGCAGCCAGGACAGGGGGAACACCGGGGAGCTGTTTTTT. As protein: CASSQDRGNTGELFF.

V usage is TRBV3-1 (or the pseudogene TRBV3-2) and J usage is TRBJ2-2; tentatively, D is TRBD1 or TRBD2 (5 bases each). Germline CDR1 LGHDT, CDR2 YNNKEL (reference sequence). The CDR3 has 16 residues. Trimming took 1 base from V and 0 from J, leaving 9 bases between them. CDR3 bases: TGTGCCAGCAGCCAAGCGGGACGCGCGAACACCGGGGAGCTGTTTTTT. As protein: CASSQAGRANTGELFF.

The chain is built from TRBV6-5 and TRBJ1-5; 8 bases are a match to TRBD1. J gave up 0 bases and V 7 bases, and 5 bases lay outside the gene matches. Per the germline V gene, CDR1 is MNHEY and CDR2 is SVGAGI. CDR3 size: 15 residues. As DNA, the CDR3 is TGTGCCAGCACCCGAGGACAGGGTAGCAATCAGCCCCAGCATTTT. Protein product: CASTRGQGSNQPQHF.

The chain couples TRBV5-1 to TRBJ2-5; 9 bases match TRBD1. V gave up 3 bases and J gave up 7 bases; unmatched junction bases: 10. CDR3 length equals 15 residues. Germline loops: CDR1 SGHRS, CDR2 YFSETQ. This chain's CDR3 is CASSSSGTGWSTQYF. DNA for the CDR3: TGCGCCAGCAGCTCATCCGGGACAGGGTGGTCGACCCAGTACTTC.

The gene calls are TRBV6-1 and TRBJ2-7; TRBD1 might be the D (5 bases). The CDR3 has 14 residues. CDR1 is MNHNS, CDR2 SASEGT, per germline. V lost 0 bases, J lost 3 bases, and 9 bases lay in between. This CDR3 is CASSEAVRVYEQYF. CDR3 in DNA: TGTGCCAGCAGTGAAGCAGTCAGGGTCTACGAGCAGTACTTC.

This clone showed up just a few times. The J gene is TRBJ2-5, the V gene TRBV7-8; D gene uncertain. V lost 5 bases and J 1 base, leaving 14 bases between the germline ends. CDR1 SGHVS and CDR2 FQNEAQ come from the germline V gene. The CDR3 has 15 amino acids. CDR3 nucleotides: TGTGCCAGCAGCCTACCACGCGGCCTCCAAGAGACCCAGTACTTC. Protein: CASSLPRGLQETQYF.

This clone was observed once. The V and J genes are TRBV6-1 and TRBJ1-5; TRBD1 is a possible D gene (6 bases). Germline V gene sequence: CDR1 MNHNS, CDR2 SASEGT. The V gene lost 0 bases and the J gene lost 6 bases, with 12 bases spanning the gap. The CDR3 has 15 amino acids. This CDR3 is CASSEAGGASQPQHF. In nucleotides, the CDR3 is TGTGCCAGCAGTGAAGCAGGGGGGGCAAGTCAGCCCCAGCATTTT.